This T cell receptor (beta chain) was captured in a study of blood T cell repertoires in COVID-19. Study summary: Acute and convalescent COVID-19 samples came from the United States, Italy and Spain. T cells, B-cell-depleted T cells, or PBMCs provided the cDNA or gDNA that served as material.

Original processing notes: Using reference gene primer amplification, nucleated cell counts were estimated. TCRdb keeps only in-frame clones here, not all; method: immunoSEQ multiplex PCR. Clonal size and the V and J genes are those of that table, whereas D and trimming came from the DNA. This sample has approximately 360,000 clones; nearly 90% occur once, and the top ten carry 6% to 7.5%. The clonotype comes from a man younger than 35 with active or convalescent COVID-19. Input material: peripheral blood.

The CDR3 DNA reads as TGTGCCAGCAGTTACGCGAGGCCGAGCTCTGGAAACACCATATATTTT. Its protein product is CASSYARPSSGNTIYF. The gene calls are TRBV6-2 or TRBV6-3 and TRBJ1-3; D is unclear. Trimming pared 2 bases from V and 0 bases from J, leaving 11 bases between. The germline V gene encodes CDR1 MNHEY and CDR2 SVGEGT. This CDR3 has 16 residues.